This T cell receptor (beta chain) is drawn from a study of CD8+ T cells in alopecia areata. The sequencing template was cDNA reverse transcribed from extracted RNA. The data were produced by immunoSEQ multiplex PCR, yet TCRdb's version contains in-frame clones alone and is incomplete. This table has 110,000 or so clones, approximately 58% appearing once. Only one count was recorded for this clone. Antigen unknown. Study-level points and caveats: Scalp samples also contribute reads from the resident alphabeta T cells found in normal skin.

Germline V lookup: CDR1 GTSNPN, CDR2 SVGIG (reference sequence). V was trimmed by 4 bases and J by 0 bases, leaving 12 bases between them. The CDR3 is 15 residues long. The sample was CD4+ T cells sorted from blood. The J gene is TRBJ1-4, the V gene TRBV30; no definite D call. This sequence was found in a human donor in good health. The CDR3 DNA is TGTGCCTGGACGAGGGCAGTTGCAACTAATGAAAAACTGTTTTTT. This gives the protein CAWTRAVATNEKLFF.